This T cell receptor beta chain was captured by sequencing in a study of blood T cell repertoires in COVID-19. The wider study: The samples span acute and convalescent COVID-19 from the United States, Italy and Spain. T cells, B-cell-depleted T cells, or PBMCs supplied cDNA or gDNA.

Libraries were prepared by immunoSEQ multiplex PCR; TCRdb keeps only in-frame clonotypes and omits some of them. The table lists roughly 29,000 clones, roughly 93% of them singletons. The Seattle patients, enrolled during active infection, were followed longitudinally. The V gene's germline CDR1 is LNHDA and CDR2 SQIVND (reference sequence). The V and J ends lost 8 bases and 4 bases respectively, with 12 bases between them. This CDR3 region has 13 residues. Sequenced material: peripheral blood. This TCR came from a woman aged 70 to 79 with COVID-19, enrolled during active disease. The chain uses TRBV19 and TRBJ2-1; D is unclear. CDR3 sequence (DNA): TGTGCCAGTCAGTACTCCAGGTACAATGAGCAGTTCTTC. This encodes CASQYSRYNEQFF.